This T cell receptor beta chain was retrieved from a study of Ad26.COV2.S vaccination and SARS-CoV-2 variants. This CDR3 region has 14 residues. The germline V and J ends were trimmed by 0 bases and 2 bases, with 6 bases remaining between them. Germline CDR1 LGHNA, CDR2 YNFKEQ. Described treatment: 19 received Ad26.COV2.S at low or high dose, single or two shots; roughly 5 received placebo; per-sample allocation not given. All samples were drawn on day 63, counting from the first vaccine or placebo injection. Sequencing used immunoSEQ multiplex PCR; TCRdb keeps in-frame clones, though not all of them. The sample has roughly 460,000 clones; roughly 87% are singletons.

The receptor comes from a person between 18 and 60 years old who received the Ad26.COV2.S COVID-19 vaccine or a placebo. V usage is TRBV4-2 and J usage is TRBJ2-3; D is ambiguous. The sequences come from peripheral blood, collected in a trial of Ad26.COV2.S vaccine versus placebo. The DNA of the CDR3 is TGTGCCAGCAGCCAAGAGGCTCTCACAGATACGCAGTATTTT. Translated: CASSQEALTDTQYF.